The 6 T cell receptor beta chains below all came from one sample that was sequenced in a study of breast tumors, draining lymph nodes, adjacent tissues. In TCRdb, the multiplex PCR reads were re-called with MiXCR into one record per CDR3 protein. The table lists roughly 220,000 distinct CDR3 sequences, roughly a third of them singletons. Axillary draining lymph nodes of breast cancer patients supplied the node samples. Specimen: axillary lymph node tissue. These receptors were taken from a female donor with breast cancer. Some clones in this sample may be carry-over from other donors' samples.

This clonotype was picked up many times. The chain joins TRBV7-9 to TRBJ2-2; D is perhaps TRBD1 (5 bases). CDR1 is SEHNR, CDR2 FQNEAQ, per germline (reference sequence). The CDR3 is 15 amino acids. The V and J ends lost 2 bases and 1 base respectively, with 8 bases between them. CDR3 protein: CASSLWTKNTGELFF. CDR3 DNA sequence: TGTGCCAGCAGCTTATGGACAAAGAACACCGGGGAGCTGTTTTTT.

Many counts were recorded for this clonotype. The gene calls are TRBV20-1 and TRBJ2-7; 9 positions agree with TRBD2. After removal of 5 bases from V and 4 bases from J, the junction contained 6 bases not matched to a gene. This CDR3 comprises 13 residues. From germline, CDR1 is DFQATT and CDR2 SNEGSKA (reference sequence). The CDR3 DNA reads TGCAGTGCTTCGACTAGCGGAGCTTACGAGCAGTACTTC. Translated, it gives CSASTSGAYEQYF.

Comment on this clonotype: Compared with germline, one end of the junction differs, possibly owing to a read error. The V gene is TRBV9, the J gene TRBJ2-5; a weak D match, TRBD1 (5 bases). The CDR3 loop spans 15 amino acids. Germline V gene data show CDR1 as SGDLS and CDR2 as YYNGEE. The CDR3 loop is CASSVSGATQGTQYF. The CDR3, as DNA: TGTGCCAGCAGCGTTAGTGGGGCCACCCAAGGGACCCAGTACTTC.

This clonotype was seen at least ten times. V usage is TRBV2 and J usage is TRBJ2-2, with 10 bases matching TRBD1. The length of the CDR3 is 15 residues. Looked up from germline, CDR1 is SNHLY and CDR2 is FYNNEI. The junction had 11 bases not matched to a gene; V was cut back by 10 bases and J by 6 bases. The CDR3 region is CATTPGTGVAGELFF. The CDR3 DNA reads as TGTGCCACCACCCCCGGGACAGGGGTCGCCGGGGAGCTGTTTTTT.

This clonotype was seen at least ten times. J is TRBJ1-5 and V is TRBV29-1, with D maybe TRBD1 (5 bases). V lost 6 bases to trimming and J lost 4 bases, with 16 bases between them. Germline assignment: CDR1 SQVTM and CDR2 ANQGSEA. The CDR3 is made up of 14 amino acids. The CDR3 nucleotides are TGCAGCGTACCAGGGACTACCAGTAATCAGCCCCAGCATTTT. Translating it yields CSVPGTTSNQPQHF.

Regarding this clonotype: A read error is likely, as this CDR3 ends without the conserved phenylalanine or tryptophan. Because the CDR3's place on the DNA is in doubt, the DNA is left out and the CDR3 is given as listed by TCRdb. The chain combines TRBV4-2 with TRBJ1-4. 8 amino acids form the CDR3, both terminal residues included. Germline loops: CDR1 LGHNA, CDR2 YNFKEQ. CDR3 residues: CASSQEGG.